The rows below give T cell receptor beta chains drawn from one sample of a study of T cell responses to AZD1222 COVID-19 vaccine. Some clones are missing from TCRdb's copy, which holds only in-frame ones; the method was immunoSEQ multiplex PCR. In the table there are about 120,000 clones, more than 75% of which are singletons. Sample: peripheral blood, taken 28 days after the second AZD1222 dose. The receptor set was obtained from an adult who received the AZD1222 COVID-19 vaccine. CDR3s include the opening cysteine and the closing phenylalanine or tryptophan. The order of the fields is V gene, clone size, D gene, J gene, CDR3 DNA, CDR3 protein. The D gene is left open where the match is weak. Clone size is not always given. Where it is, it says once, few, many or a class for expanded clones.

TRBV12-3/TRBV12-4,.,.,TRBJ1-2,TGTGCCAGCAGACTAGTTTCGGAGAGTGGCTACACCTTC,CASRLVSESGYTF
TRBV6-5,.,.,TRBJ1-3,TGTGCCAGCAATACCGGACGCAGCTCTGGAAACACCATATATTTT,CASNTGRSSGNTIYF
TRBV3-1/TRBV3-2,.,.,TRBJ1-5,TGTGCCAGCAGCCACAGTGGAGGGAGCAATCAGCCCCAGCATTTT,CASSHSGGSNQPQHF
TRBV18,.,TRBD1,TRBJ2-6,TGTGCCAGCTCACCGATTTCGGGACAGGGGGCGATCGGGGCCAACGTCCTGACTTTC,CASSPISGQGAIGANVLTF
TRBV7-9,.,.,TRBJ2-7,TGTGCCAGCAGCTTAGTTCGCGGGAACTACGAGCAGTACTTC,CASSLVRGNYEQYF
TRBV27,.,.,TRBJ1-6,TGTGCCAGCAGTTTAGTAGGGAAGAGAAATTCACCCCTCCACTTT,CASSLVGKRNSPLHF
TRBV3-1/TRBV3-2,.,.,TRBJ1-2,TGTGCCAGCAGCCAAGTCCCGTTTACGGGACTCTATGGCTACACCTTC,CASSQVPFTGLYGYTF
TRBV6-5,.,TRBD1,TRBJ2-3,TGTGCCAGCAGTCGGACAGGGGGAGATACGCAGTATTTT,CASSRTGGDTQYF
TRBV5-1,.,.,TRBJ2-7,TGCGCCAGCAGCTTGACAAGCCCTGGCGAGCAGTACTTC,CASSLTSPGEQYF
TRBV6-5,once,.,TRBJ1-1,TGTGCCAGCAGTTATCCCGGACGGATTGAAGCTTTCTTT,CASSYPGRIEAFF
TRBV28,.,TRBD2,TRBJ2-3,TGTGCCAGCAGTTTAATAAGCGGGACGCCAGATACGCAGTATTTT,CASSLISGTPDTQYF
TRBV19,.,TRBD1,TRBJ1-1,TGTGCCAGTAGTATCCCAGGGGGCACTGAAGCTTTCTTT,CASSIPGGTEAFF
TRBV7-6,.,TRBD1,TRBJ1-4,TGTGCCAGCAGTCCAGGGGGGGGACACGCCAATGAAAAACTGTTTTTT,CASSPGGGHANEKLFF
TRBV7-3,.,.,TRBJ2-7,TGTGCCAGCAGCTTAAGGTCCGACCGCGAGCAGTACTTC,CASSLRSDREQYF
TRBV9,.,TRBD1,TRBJ1-2,TGTGCCAGCAGCGCGGGACAGGGGTTTAACTATGGCTACACCTTC,CASSAGQGFNYGYTF
TRBV12-5,.,.,TRBJ1-1,TGTGCTAGTGGTTTGTCTTTGCAGGTCCCCACTGAAGCTTTCTTT,CASGLSLQVPTEAFF
TRBV13,.,.,TRBJ2-4,TGTGCCAGCAGCGTTAGTGGCTTTGGAGCCAAAAACATTCAGTACTTC,CASSVSGFGAKNIQYF